These 12 T cell receptor beta chains were all obtained from the same sample, sequenced in a study of T-cell memory formation after mild COVID-19. TCRdb processed the 5' RACE reads anew with MiXCR; each CDR3 protein has one entry. This table has approximately 580,000 distinct CDR3 sequences, over 20% appearing once. The sample was PBMCs or a T cell subset sorted from them (not recorded which). The receptor set was obtained from an adult woman who had mild COVID-19 (a few samples of this study predate the infection). Cell type and time point are not known.

This clonotype was picked up a small number of times. This chain connects TRBV27 to TRBJ1-6, with 10 bases that match TRBD1. Germline V gene lookup returns CDR1 MNHEY and CDR2 SMNVEV (reference sequence). V was clipped by 6 bases and J by 10 bases; unmatched bases: 9. The CDR3 has 15 amino acids. This CDR3 reads CASSLDRGSGSPLHF. CDR3 in DNA: TGTGCCAGCAGCTTGGACAGGGGGAGTGGATCACCCCTCCACTTT.

This clonotype was counted a few times. The V and J genes are TRBV5-6 and TRBJ1-5; TRBD1 aligns across 8 bases. This CDR3 is built from 15 residues. Germline V CDR1 and CDR2: SGHDT, YYEEEE. V gave up 1 base and J gave up 7 bases; unmatched junction bases: 7. The chain's CDR3 is CASSLWQGASQPQHF. The CDR3 DNA reads TGTGCCAGCAGCTTGTGGCAGGGGGCGTCACAGCCCCAGCATTTT.

In nucleotides, the CDR3 is TGCGCCAGCAGCCAAGCCCTTGTTGGTCTCCAGGGGGGCTACACCTTC. This sequence encodes CASSQALVGLQGGYTF. V gene TRBV4-3 combines with J gene TRBJ1-2; D may be TRBD1 (6 bases). The CDR3 has 16 residues. Germline V CDR1 and CDR2: LGHNA, YSLEER. V shed 1 base and J shed 8 bases, with 20 bases lying between them.

This clonotype has just a few counts. V gene TRBV7-3 combines with J gene TRBJ2-1; D may correspond to TRBD1 or TRBD2 (6 bases each). Trimming took off 5 bases at V and 7 bases at J, with 15 bases between the two ends. The CDR3 has 14 amino acids. Germline V gene sequence: CDR1 SGHTA, CDR2 FQGTGA. The CDR3 spells CASSLRRGGNEQFF. CDR3 DNA: TGTGCCAGCAGCCTCCGCAGGGGAGGTAATGAGCAGTTCTTC.

A few counts support this clonotype. This chain uses TRBV5-4 with TRBJ2-3, with TRBD2 matching 11 bases. CDR1 and CDR2 from the germline V gene are SGHNT and YYREEE (reference sequence). This CDR3 is built from 15 residues. The ends lost 9 bases at V and 5 bases at J; junction bases unmatched: 11. The CDR3 region has the DNA TGTGCCACCTTTAGCGGGAGGGCCGGTGGAGATACGCAGTATTTT. It translates to CATFSGRAGGDTQYF. Filled out from reference TRBV5-4 and TRBJ2-3, the complete variable domain reads ETGVTQSPTHLIKTRGQQVTLRCSSQSGHNTVSWYQQALGQGPQFIFQYYREEENGRGNFPPRFSGLQFPNYSSELNVNALELDDSALYLCATFSGRAGGDTQYFGPGTRLTVL.

This clonotype was found a few times. The chain links TRBV30 to TRBJ1-4; a weak D match, TRBD1 (5 bases). This CDR3 comprises 13 residues. V was pared by 3 bases and J by 6 bases, with 11 bases between. The germline V gene encodes CDR1 GTSNPN and CDR2 SVGIG (reference sequence). The CDR3 spells CAWRDQGYEKLFF. The CDR3 coding sequence is TGTGCCTGGAGGGACCAGGGTTATGAAAAACTGTTTTTT.

This clonotype has a handful of counts. J is TRBJ2-7 and V is TRBV18; tentatively, D is TRBD2 (5 bases). V was cut by 0 bases and J by 7 bases, with 25 bases left in between. CDR1 KGHSH and CDR2 LQKENI come from the germline V gene. The CDR3 length is 18 residues. CDR3 protein: CASSPPPRQEEVLGEQYF. The CDR3 DNA is TGTGCCAGCTCACCACCCCCTCGGCAGGAGGAGGTTCTAGGGGAGCAGTACTTC.

The chain is built from TRBV5-1 and TRBJ2-5, with a possible D match to TRBD2 (6 bases). This CDR3 comprises 14 residues. Trimming cost V 2 bases and J 5 bases, with 13 bases left between them. Germline CDR1 is SGHRS and CDR2 is YFSETQ. The CDR3 DNA follows: TGCGCCAGCAGCTTTGCGGGGAGCGGGGAGACCCAGTACTTC. This codes for CASSFAGSGETQYF.

This clonotype was observed many times. V and J are TRBV5-1 and TRBJ2-1; 7 bases fit TRBD2. Germline lookup yields CDR1 SGHRS and CDR2 YFSETQ. The CDR3 extends over 13 amino acids. Germline trimming cut 4 bases from V and 10 bases from J; bases unmatched to any gene: 8. CDR3 nucleotides: TGCGCCAGCAGCCCTGGACTAGTCGAGGAGCAGTTCTTC. Its translation: CASSPGLVEEQFF.

The chain uses TRBV28 and TRBJ2-3, with D perhaps TRBD2 (5 bases). The CDR3 loop spans 13 amino acids. V was pared by 8 bases and J by 1 base, with 10 bases between. The germline V gene encodes CDR1 MDHEN and CDR2 SYDVKM. DNA for the CDR3: TGTGCCAGCCTAGGGAGAGGCACAGATACGCAGTATTTT. This encodes CASLGRGTDTQYF. Variable domain in full (rest from reference TRBV28 and TRBJ2-3): DVKVTQSSRYLVKRTGEKVFLECVQDMDHENMFWYRQDPGLGLRLIYFSYDVKMKEKGDIPEGYSVSREKKERFSLILESASTNQTSMYLCASLGRGTDTQYFGPGTRLTVL.

V and J are TRBV12-3 or TRBV12-4 and TRBJ2-7; D remains ambiguous. The V end lost 4 bases, the J end lost 5 bases, and 15 bases lay between the germline ends. The CDR3 has 14 residues. CDR3 in amino acids: CASSSQVERDEQYF. CDR3 sequence (DNA): TGTGCCAGCAGTTCTCAGGTTGAACGGGACGAGCAGTACTTC.

The chain uses TRBV12-3 or TRBV12-4 and TRBJ1-1; D remains unclear. The V gene lost 6 bases and the J gene lost 1 base, with 9 bases spanning the gap. The CDR3 extends over 13 amino acids. DNA for the CDR3: TGTGCCAGCAGGACTGGGCCGAACACTGAAGCTTTCTTT. The encoded protein is CASRTGPNTEAFF.